The rows below give T cell receptor beta chains drawn from one sample of a study of PD-1 blockade in classical Hodgkin lymphoma. Sequencing used immunoSEQ multiplex PCR; TCRdb keeps in-frame clones, though not all of them. The data contain 15,000 to 25,000 clones, 75% to 85% of them singletons. The source material was peripheral blood mononuclear cells (PBMCs), sampled before the fourth cycle of nivolumab. The receptors derive from a human donor with classical Hodgkin lymphoma. Both conserved end residues are part of each CDR3. D genes are given only for firm matches. Only part of the rows carry a size: once, few, many, or a class if the clone is expanded.

clone_size: -
d_call: TRBD2
j_call: TRBJ2-7
v_call: TRBV10-3
cdr3_length: 15
cdr3_nt: TGTGCCATCAGTGAGACCGACATTGGGACTAGCGAGCAGTACTTC
cdr3_aa: CAISETDIGTSEQYF

clone_size: once
d_call: -
j_call: TRBJ2-1
v_call: TRBV28
cdr3_length: 11
cdr3_nt: TGTGCCAGCAGTGGGACCGATGAGCAGTTCTTC
cdr3_aa: CASSGTDEQFF

clone_size: -
d_call: -
j_call: TRBJ1-2
v_call: TRBV6-1
cdr3_length: 12
cdr3_nt: TGTGCCAGCAGTGAAGTCAGGGCTGGCTACACCTTC
cdr3_aa: CASSEVRAGYTF

clone_size: -
d_call: -
j_call: TRBJ1-3
v_call: TRBV19
cdr3_length: 12
cdr3_nt: TGTGCCAGTAGTTTATCTGGAAACACCATATATTTT
cdr3_aa: CASSLSGNTIYF

clone_size: -
d_call: -
j_call: TRBJ1-2
v_call: TRBV5-1
cdr3_length: 14
cdr3_nt: TGCGCCAGCAGCACACCGGGACGCGACTATGGCTACACCTTC
cdr3_aa: CASSTPGRDYGYTF

clone_size: once
d_call: TRBD2
j_call: TRBJ2-1
v_call: TRBV30
cdr3_length: 11
cdr3_nt: TGTGCCTGGAAGATGGGACTAGCGATTTTCTTC
cdr3_aa: CAWKMGLAIFF

clone_size: -
d_call: -
j_call: TRBJ2-5
v_call: TRBV2
cdr3_length: 13
cdr3_nt: TGTGCCAGCAGCAGGGGGACTGAAGAGACCCAGTACTTC
cdr3_aa: CASSRGTEETQYF

clone_size: -
d_call: -
j_call: TRBJ2-1
v_call: TRBV11-2
cdr3_length: 13
cdr3_nt: TGTGCCAGCAGCACCGGGCTCTACAATGAGCAGTTCTTC
cdr3_aa: CASSTGLYNEQFF

clone_size: -
d_call: -
j_call: TRBJ2-7
v_call: TRBV6-5
cdr3_length: 14
cdr3_nt: TGTGCCAGCAGTCGGGACGGCTTAAACTACGAGCAGTACTTC
cdr3_aa: CASSRDGLNYEQYF

clone_size: -
d_call: TRBD1
j_call: TRBJ1-6
v_call: TRBV19
cdr3_length: 17
cdr3_nt: TGTGCCAGTAGTATCCTCGGGACAGGGGGTAACAATTCACCCCTCCACTTT
cdr3_aa: CASSILGTGGNNSPLHF

clone_size: -
d_call: -
j_call: TRBJ2-2
v_call: TRBV4-3
cdr3_length: 16
cdr3_nt: TGCGCCAGCAGCCAAGTTCTTGGCAGTGACACCGGGGAGCTGTTTTTT
cdr3_aa: CASSQVLGSDTGELFF

clone_size: -
d_call: -
j_call: TRBJ2-7
v_call: TRBV9
cdr3_length: 14
cdr3_nt: TGTGCCAGCAGCGTAGCTGACAGGCACTACGAGCAGTACTTC
cdr3_aa: CASSVADRHYEQYF

clone_size: -
d_call: -
j_call: TRBJ1-2
v_call: TRBV4-1
cdr3_length: 16
cdr3_nt: TGCGCCAGCAGCCAAGATCCCGATCTATGGCACTATGGCTACACCTTC
cdr3_aa: CASSQDPDLWHYGYTF

clone_size: -
d_call: -
j_call: TRBJ1-1
v_call: TRBV6-4
cdr3_length: 13
cdr3_nt: TGTGCCAGCAGTTTAGTCGTTAACACTGAAGCTTTCTTT
cdr3_aa: CASSLVVNTEAFF

clone_size: -
d_call: -
j_call: TRBJ2-3
v_call: TRBV19
cdr3_length: 12
cdr3_nt: TGTGCCAGTAGTATCGCAGTAGGCTCGCAGTATTTT
cdr3_aa: CASSIAVGSQYF

clone_size: few
d_call: TRBD2
j_call: TRBJ2-5
v_call: TRBV28
cdr3_length: 16
cdr3_nt: TGTGCCAGCAGAAGCTTAGCGGGGGGTACCCAAGAGACCCAGTACTTC
cdr3_aa: CASRSLAGGTQETQYF

clone_size: -
d_call: TRBD1
j_call: TRBJ2-7
v_call: TRBV28
cdr3_length: 15
cdr3_nt: TGTGCCAGCAGATCCCGGGACAGGGGGCCCTACGAGCAGTACTTC
cdr3_aa: CASRSRDRGPYEQYF

clone_size: few
d_call: -
j_call: TRBJ1-3
v_call: TRBV30
cdr3_length: 14
cdr3_nt: TGTGCCTACACGGTCAGCCACTCTGGAAACACCATATATTTT
cdr3_aa: CAYTVSHSGNTIYF

clone_size: -
d_call: -
j_call: TRBJ2-7
v_call: TRBV30
cdr3_length: 14
cdr3_nt: TGTGCCTGGAGTGTAAGAGGGAGCACCTACGAGCAGTACTTC
cdr3_aa: CAWSVRGSTYEQYF

clone_size: -
d_call: -
j_call: TRBJ2-3
v_call: TRBV11-2
cdr3_length: 11
cdr3_nt: TGTGCCAGCAGCCTGACAGATACGCAGTATTTT
cdr3_aa: CASSLTDTQYF

clone_size: few
d_call: -
j_call: TRBJ1-6
v_call: TRBV15
cdr3_length: 18
cdr3_nt: TGTGCCACCAGCAGAAGCTCCGGGCCCGGGGGGGGTAATTCACCCCTCCACTTT
cdr3_aa: CATSRSSGPGGGNSPLHF

clone_size: few
d_call: -
j_call: TRBJ1-1
v_call: TRBV19
cdr3_length: 15
cdr3_nt: TGTGCCAGTAGGCTAACCATGCGGTCGGACACTGAAGCTTTCTTT
cdr3_aa: CASRLTMRSDTEAFF

clone_size: -
d_call: TRBD2
j_call: TRBJ2-1
v_call: TRBV7-6
cdr3_length: 16
cdr3_nt: TGTGCCAGCAGCTTAGCCGGGACTAGCGCCTACAATGAGCAGTTCTTC
cdr3_aa: CASSLAGTSAYNEQFF

clone_size: -
d_call: -
j_call: TRBJ2-2
v_call: TRBV28
cdr3_length: 12
cdr3_nt: TGTGCCAGCAGTCGGGGAACCGGGGAGCTGTTTTTT
cdr3_aa: CASSRGTGELFF

clone_size: -
d_call: -
j_call: TRBJ1-2
v_call: TRBV10-3
cdr3_length: 15
cdr3_nt: TGTGCCAGCAGTTATGGAGGGATGGGTGACTATGGCTACACCTTC
cdr3_aa: CASSYGGMGDYGYTF

clone_size: -
d_call: -
j_call: TRBJ2-1
v_call: TRBV5-6
cdr3_length: 15
cdr3_nt: TGTGCCAGCAGCTCCTTGGACTACCCCTACAATGAGCAGTTCTTC
cdr3_aa: CASSSLDYPYNEQFF

clone_size: -
d_call: TRBD1
j_call: TRBJ2-1
v_call: TRBV9
cdr3_length: 15
cdr3_nt: TGTGCCAGCAGCCCGCGAGGGGACAGGGCCAATGAGCAGTTCTTC
cdr3_aa: CASSPRGDRANEQFF

clone_size: -
d_call: TRBD1
j_call: TRBJ2-7
v_call: TRBV5-1
cdr3_length: 14
cdr3_nt: TGCGCCAGCAGCGCCTCCGGGACAGGGGGCGAGCAGTACTTC
cdr3_aa: CASSASGTGGEQYF

clone_size: -
d_call: TRBD1
j_call: TRBJ1-2
v_call: TRBV7-2
cdr3_length: 15
cdr3_nt: TGTGCCAGCAGCTTAGCAAGGGGGCAGGTCTATGGCTACACCTTC
cdr3_aa: CASSLARGQVYGYTF

clone_size: -
d_call: TRBD1
j_call: TRBJ1-3
v_call: TRBV18
cdr3_length: 16
cdr3_nt: TGTGCCAGCTCAACTACCTCGGGACAGGGCCTTTTCGCCATATATTTT
cdr3_aa: CASSTTSGQGLFAIYF

clone_size: -
d_call: -
j_call: TRBJ2-1
v_call: TRBV10-1
cdr3_length: 15
cdr3_nt: TGCGCCAGCAGTGCAAACAGATTGGGATACAATGAGCAGTTCTTC
cdr3_aa: CASSANRLGYNEQFF

clone_size: -
d_call: TRBD1
j_call: TRBJ1-5
v_call: TRBV28
cdr3_length: 13
cdr3_nt: TGTGCCATACAGGGGTTGAGCAATCAGCCCCAGCATTTT
cdr3_aa: CAIQGLSNQPQHF

clone_size: -
d_call: -
j_call: TRBJ2-3
v_call: TRBV9
cdr3_length: 12
cdr3_nt: TGTGCCAGCAGCGTAGGGGCAGATACGCAGTATTTT
cdr3_aa: CASSVGADTQYF

clone_size: -
d_call: -
j_call: TRBJ2-3
v_call: TRBV12-1
cdr3_length: 20
cdr3_nt: TGTGCCAGCAGCTGGGAGATAGCGGGGAGCCCCCGATCTAGCACAGATACGCAGTATTTT
cdr3_aa: CASSWEIAGSPRSSTDTQYF

clone_size: -
d_call: TRBD2
j_call: TRBJ2-1
v_call: TRBV15
cdr3_length: 15
cdr3_nt: TGTGCCACCAGCAGATCAAGCGGGAATCTCTATGAGCAGTTCTTC
cdr3_aa: CATSRSSGNLYEQFF

clone_size: -
d_call: TRBD1
j_call: TRBJ1-1
v_call: TRBV29-1
cdr3_length: 16
cdr3_nt: TGCAGCGTCTTTCTTATAGGGGGCCCCGTAAACACTGAAGCTTTCTTT
cdr3_aa: CSVFLIGGPVNTEAFF

clone_size: -
d_call: TRBD1
j_call: TRBJ2-1
v_call: TRBV28
cdr3_length: 14
cdr3_nt: TGTGCCAGCACTGGGACAGGGGGCCTGGGTGAGCAGTTCTTC
cdr3_aa: CASTGTGGLGEQFF

clone_size: -
d_call: TRBD2
j_call: TRBJ2-5
v_call: TRBV19
cdr3_length: 16
cdr3_nt: TGTGCCAGTAGTATGGTCGGGCCTAGCGGGGGGGAGACCCAGTACTTC
cdr3_aa: CASSMVGPSGGETQYF

clone_size: -
d_call: -
j_call: TRBJ1-2
v_call: TRBV28
cdr3_length: 15
cdr3_nt: TGTGCCAGCAGTTTCGAGTCAGTACCTATCCATGGCTACACCTTC
cdr3_aa: CASSFESVPIHGYTF

clone_size: once
d_call: -
j_call: TRBJ2-3
v_call: TRBV7-7
cdr3_length: 13
cdr3_nt: TGTGCTAGCAGCTCCCGACGTACAGATACGCAGTATTTT
cdr3_aa: CASSSRRTDTQYF

clone_size: -
d_call: -
j_call: TRBJ1-5
v_call: TRBV13
cdr3_length: 16
cdr3_nt: TGTGCCAGCAGCTTAGGGGGGGCGGGGAGCAATCAGCCCCAGCATTTT
cdr3_aa: CASSLGGAGSNQPQHF

clone_size: few
d_call: TRBD1
j_call: TRBJ2-7
v_call: TRBV27
cdr3_length: 15
cdr3_nt: TGTGCCAGCATGTCCCTGGGGACAGGACCCTACGAGCAGTACTTC
cdr3_aa: CASMSLGTGPYEQYF

clone_size: once
d_call: -
j_call: TRBJ2-5
v_call: TRBV2
cdr3_length: 14
cdr3_nt: TGTGCCAGCAGACTAGACTTTGTTTCCGAGACCCAGTACTTC
cdr3_aa: CASRLDFVSETQYF

clone_size: -
d_call: TRBD2
j_call: TRBJ2-5
v_call: TRBV7-2
cdr3_length: 16
cdr3_nt: TGTGCCAGCAGCTTCCCCGGACTAGCGGGACAAGAGACCCAGTACTTC
cdr3_aa: CASSFPGLAGQETQYF

clone_size: -
d_call: TRBD1
j_call: TRBJ2-3
v_call: TRBV7-9
cdr3_length: 15
cdr3_nt: TGTGCCAGCAGCAGGACAGGGCCTAGCACAGATACGCAGTATTTT
cdr3_aa: CASSRTGPSTDTQYF

clone_size: -
d_call: -
j_call: TRBJ1-5
v_call: TRBV7-2
cdr3_length: 19
cdr3_nt: TGTGCCAGCAGCTTAGGGAAAACGCCGGGCCCTTATAGCAATCAGCCCCAGCATTTT
cdr3_aa: CASSLGKTPGPYSNQPQHF

clone_size: -
d_call: TRBD1
j_call: TRBJ2-3
v_call: TRBV5-1
cdr3_length: 14
cdr3_nt: TGCGCCAGCAGCCCGGGACAGGGGGCAGGTACGCAGTATTTT
cdr3_aa: CASSPGQGAGTQYF